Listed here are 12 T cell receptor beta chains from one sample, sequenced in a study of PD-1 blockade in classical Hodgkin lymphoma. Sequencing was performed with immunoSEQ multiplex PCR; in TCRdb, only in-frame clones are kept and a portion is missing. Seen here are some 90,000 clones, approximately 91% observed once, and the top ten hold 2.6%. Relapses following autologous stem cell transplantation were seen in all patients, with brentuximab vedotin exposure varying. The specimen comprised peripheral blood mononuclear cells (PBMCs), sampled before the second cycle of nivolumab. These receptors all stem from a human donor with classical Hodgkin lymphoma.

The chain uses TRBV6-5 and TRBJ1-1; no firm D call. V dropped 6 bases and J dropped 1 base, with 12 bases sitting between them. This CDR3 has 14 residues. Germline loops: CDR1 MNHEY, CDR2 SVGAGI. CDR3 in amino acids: CASSRPIQNTEAFF. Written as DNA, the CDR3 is TGTGCCAGCAGCCGACCCATTCAGAACACTGAAGCTTTCTTT.

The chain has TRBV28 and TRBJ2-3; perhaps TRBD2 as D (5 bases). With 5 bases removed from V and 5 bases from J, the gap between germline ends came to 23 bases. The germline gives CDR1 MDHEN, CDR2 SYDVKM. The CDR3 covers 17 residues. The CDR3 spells CASSPSGVGSIRDTQYF. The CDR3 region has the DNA TGTGCCAGCAGTCCATCCGGGGTCGGATCGATTAGAGATACGCAGTATTTT. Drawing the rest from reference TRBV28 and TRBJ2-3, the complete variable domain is DVKVTQSSRYLVKRTGEKVFLECVQDMDHENMFWYRQDPGLGLRLIYFSYDVKMKEKGDIPEGYSVSREKKERFSLILESASTNQTSMYLCASSPSGVGSIRDTQYFGPGTRLTVL.

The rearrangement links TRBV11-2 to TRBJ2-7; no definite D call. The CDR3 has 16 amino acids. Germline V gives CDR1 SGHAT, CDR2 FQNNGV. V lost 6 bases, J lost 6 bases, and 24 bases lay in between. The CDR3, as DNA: TGTGCCAGCAGTTCACCTAAAGGGCGTAGCTCTCGCGAGCAGTACTTC. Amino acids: CASSSPKGRSSREQYF. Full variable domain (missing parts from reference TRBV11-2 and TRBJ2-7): EAGVAQSPRYKIIEKRQSVAFWCNPISGHATLYWYQQILGQGPKLLIQFQNNGVVDDSQLPKDRFSAERLKGVDSTLKIQPAKLEDSAVYLCASSSPKGRSSREQYFGPGTRLTVT.

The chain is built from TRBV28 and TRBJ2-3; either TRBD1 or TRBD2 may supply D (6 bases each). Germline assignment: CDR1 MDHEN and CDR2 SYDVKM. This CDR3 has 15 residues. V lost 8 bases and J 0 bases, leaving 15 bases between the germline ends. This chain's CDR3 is CASRLGGISTDTQYF. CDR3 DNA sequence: TGTGCCAGCCGCCTAGGGGGGATCAGCACAGATACGCAGTATTTT.

The CDR3 sequence: CASSPEDGGNQPQHF. The DNA of the CDR3 is TGTGCCAGCTCACCAGAGGACGGTGGCAATCAGCCCCAGCATTTT. The J gene is TRBJ1-5, the V gene TRBV18; D is unclear. CDR1 and CDR2 from the germline V gene are KGHSH and LQKENI. The V gene lost 2 bases and the J gene lost 2 bases, with 10 bases spanning the gap. The CDR3 is 15 residues long.

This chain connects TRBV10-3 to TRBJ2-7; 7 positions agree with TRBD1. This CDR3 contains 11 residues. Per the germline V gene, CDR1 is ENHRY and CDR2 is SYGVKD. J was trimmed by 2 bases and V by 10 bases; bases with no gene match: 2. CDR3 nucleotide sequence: TGTGCCACAGGACAGGCCTACGAGCAGTACTTC. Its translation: CATGQAYEQYF.

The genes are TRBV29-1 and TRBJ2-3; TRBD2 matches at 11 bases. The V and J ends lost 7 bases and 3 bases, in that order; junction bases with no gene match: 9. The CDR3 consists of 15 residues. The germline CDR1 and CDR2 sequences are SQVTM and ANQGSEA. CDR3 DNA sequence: TGCAGCGCGAAAGAGACTAGCGGGGATACAGATACGCAGTATTTT. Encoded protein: CSAKETSGDTDTQYF.

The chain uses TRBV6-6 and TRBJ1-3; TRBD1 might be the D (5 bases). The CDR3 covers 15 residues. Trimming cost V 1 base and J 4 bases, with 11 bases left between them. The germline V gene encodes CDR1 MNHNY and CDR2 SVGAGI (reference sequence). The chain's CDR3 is CASSYLGVDGNTIYF. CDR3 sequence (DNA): TGTGCCAGCAGTTACTTGGGGGTGGACGGAAACACCATATATTTT.

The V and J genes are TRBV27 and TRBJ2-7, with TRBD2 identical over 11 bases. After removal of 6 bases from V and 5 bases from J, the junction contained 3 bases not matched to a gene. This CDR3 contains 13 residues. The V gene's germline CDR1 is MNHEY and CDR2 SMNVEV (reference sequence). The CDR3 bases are TGTGCCAGCAGACTAGCGGGGGTAGACGAGCAGTACTTC. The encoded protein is CASRLAGVDEQYF.

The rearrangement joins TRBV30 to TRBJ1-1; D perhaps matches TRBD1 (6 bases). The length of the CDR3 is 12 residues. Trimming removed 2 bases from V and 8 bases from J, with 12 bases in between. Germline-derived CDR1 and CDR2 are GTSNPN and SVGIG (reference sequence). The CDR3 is CAWSLHQGEAFF. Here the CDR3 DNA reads TGTGCCTGGAGTCTACATCAGGGGGAAGCTTTCTTT.

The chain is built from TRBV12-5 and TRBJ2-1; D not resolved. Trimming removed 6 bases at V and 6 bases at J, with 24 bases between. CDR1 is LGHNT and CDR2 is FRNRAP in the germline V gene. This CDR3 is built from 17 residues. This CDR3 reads CASGTARLGPLPNEQFF. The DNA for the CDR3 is TGTGCTAGTGGCACCGCCCGCCTGGGCCCGCTCCCCAATGAGCAGTTCTTC.

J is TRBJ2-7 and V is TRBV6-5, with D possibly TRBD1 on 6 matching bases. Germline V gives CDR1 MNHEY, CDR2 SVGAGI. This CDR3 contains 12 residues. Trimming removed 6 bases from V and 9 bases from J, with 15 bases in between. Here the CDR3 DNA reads TGTGCCAGCAGAACCAACACAGGGCGGCAGTACTTC. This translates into CASRTNTGRQYF.